This TCR beta chain was identified during a study of breast tumors, draining lymph nodes, adjacent tissues. TCRdb fed the multiplex PCR reads into MiXCR, producing one record per CDR3 protein. This table has approximately 230,000 distinct CDR3 sequences, roughly a third appearing once. V gave up 4 bases and J gave up 1 base; unmatched junction bases: 7. Germline V gene sequence: CDR1 DFQATT, CDR2 SNEGSKA (reference sequence). The CDR3 spans 15 residues. Axillary draining lymph nodes of breast cancer patients supplied the node samples. Specimen: axillary lymph node tissue. V and J are TRBV20-1 and TRBJ2-7; 10 bases match TRBD2. The origin of this receptor is a female donor with breast cancer. Some clones in this sample may be carry-over from other donors' samples. The CDR3 coding sequence is TGCAGTGCTACCAGGGCTAGCGGGGGATCCTACGAGCAGTACTTC. Residues: CSATRASGGSYEQYF.